One sample yielded the 17 T cell receptor beta chains listed below, sequenced in a study of post-analysis software for immune sequencing data. Each TCR beta cDNA library carried unique molecular identifiers. TCRdb itself ran the PCR reads through MiXCR, one entry per CDR3 protein. The table has 430,000 or so distinct CDR3 sequences, 30% to 45% seen once. These receptors are not linked to any known antigen. Study-wide findings and caveats: There were several TRBV segments more frequent in patients than controls, and TRBV5-6, TRBV5-1 and TRBV20-1 were among them.

The sample comprised blood. The receptors originated from a girl aged 2 to 9 with multiple sclerosis.

V is TRBV5-1 and J is TRBJ1-2; no reliable D call. This CDR3 is 13 amino acids long. Germline values: CDR1 SGHRS, CDR2 YFSETQ. Trimming pared 1 base from V and 3 bases from J, leaving 7 bases between. This chain's CDR3 is CASSLPDYYGYTF. Written as DNA, the CDR3 is TGCGCCAGCAGCTTGCCGGACTACTATGGCTACACCTTC.

This clonotype was counted between two and nine times. V is TRBV30 and J is TRBJ2-1; the D call may be TRBD1 or TRBD2 (6 bases each). Deletions cut 7 bases from V and 5 bases from J, with 15 bases between. The germline V gene encodes CDR1 GTSNPN and CDR2 SVGIG (reference sequence). The CDR3 runs to 13 residues. CDR3 amino acids: CAFTRGVNNEQFF. CDR3 sequence (DNA): TGTGCCTTCACTAGGGGGGTTAACAATGAGCAGTTCTTC.

This clonotype was counted a few times. The rearrangement links TRBV5-1 to TRBJ2-7; D possibly uses TRBD1 or TRBD2 (5 bases each). Trimming cost V 8 bases and J 1 base, with 16 bases left between them. Germline V lookup: CDR1 SGHRS, CDR2 YFSETQ. The CDR3 sequence is 14 residues long. CDR3 protein: CASTGGTGSYEQYF. The CDR3 nucleotides read TGCGCCAGTACCGGTGGGACGGGATCCTACGAGCAGTACTTC.

Many counts were recorded for this clonotype. The J gene is TRBJ2-5, the V gene TRBV7-7, with D possibly TRBD1 on 5 matching bases. In germline, CDR1 is SSHAT, CDR2 FNYEAQ (reference sequence). This CDR3 spans 12 amino acids. Trimming shortened V by 5 bases and J by 2 bases, and 6 bases separated the two germline ends. CDR3: CASSPGQETQYF. CDR3 DNA: TGTGCCAGCAGCCCAGGGCAAGAGACCCAGTACTTC.

This clonotype was recorded a few times. The DNA for the CDR3 is TGTGCCAGCAGCCCCCAGAGGAAGTATGGCTACACCTTC. It encodes CASSPQRKYGYTF. This rearrangement joins TRBV6-5 to TRBJ1-2; unclear D gene. Trimming removed 6 bases from V and 5 bases from J, with 13 bases in between. The CDR3 loop spans 13 amino acids. The germline CDR1 and CDR2 sequences are MNHEY and SVGAGI.

CDR3 nucleotides: TGTGCCAGCTCCCCCGGGACAGCCCACGAGCAGTACTTC. It codes for CASSPGTAHEQYF. The chain employs TRBV18 and TRBJ2-4, with 7 bases identical to TRBD1. The assigned J gene may be wrong: the sequence end matches TRBJ2-7 better. The CDR3 runs 13 residues. Germline V gives CDR1 KGHSH, CDR2 LQKENI.

CDR3 coding DNA: TGCGCCAGCAGTGACAGTCAGGGTGGCTATGGCTACACCTTC. Protein sequence: CASSDSQGGYGYTF. The chain is built from TRBV10-2 and TRBJ1-2; maybe TRBD1 (5 bases). This CDR3 spans 14 amino acids. V dropped 3 bases and J dropped 4 bases, with 12 bases sitting between them. Germline CDR1 WSHSY, CDR2 SAAADI.

This clonotype was found a few times. The chain combines TRBV19 with TRBJ1-2; D is ambiguous. The CDR3 is 17 amino acids. V lost 1 base to trimming and J lost 0 bases, with 15 bases between them. Germline V gene lookup returns CDR1 LNHDA and CDR2 SQIVND (reference sequence). In DNA form, the CDR3 reads TGTGCCAGTAGTATAGCATTCAACAGACCAGCTAACTATGGCTACACCTTC. Translating gives CASSIAFNRPANYGYTF.

In its sample, this clonotype was seen a few times. The V gene is TRBV11-2, the J gene TRBJ2-6; no clear D. The germline V and J ends were trimmed by 2 bases and 0 bases, with 8 bases remaining between them. CDR1 and CDR2 from the germline V gene are SGHAT and FQNNGV. The CDR3 runs to 16 residues. CDR3 nucleotide sequence: TGTGCCAGCAGCTTAATGCAGGTCTCTGGGGCCAACGTCCTGACTTTC. Its protein is CASSLMQVSGANVLTF.

This sequence joins TRBV11-2 and TRBJ2-3; TRBD2 matches 10 bases. Germline values: CDR1 SGHAT, CDR2 FQNNGV. J gave up 0 bases and V 3 bases, and 6 bases lay outside the gene matches. The CDR3 consists of 17 residues. CDR3 DNA: TGTGCCAGCAGCTTGGGGACTAGCGCCCCTAGCACAGATACGCAGTATTTT. This encodes CASSLGTSAPSTDTQYF.

About this clonotype itself: A much larger clone differs from this one at a single base, so this may be a read error. The V and J genes are TRBV7-8 and TRBJ2-5; no clear D gene. V was clipped by 3 bases and J by 11 bases, with 10 bases between them. Looked up from germline, CDR1 is SGHVS and CDR2 is FQNEAQ. This CDR3 is 11 amino acids long. CDR3 residues: CASSFFSEQYF. The CDR3 nucleotides read TGTGCCAGCAGCTTCTTTTCTGAGCAGTACTTC.

V is TRBV5-1 and J is TRBJ1-4, with a tentative D call TRBD1 (5 bases). The CDR3 totals 14 residues. Germline V gene lookup returns CDR1 SGHRS and CDR2 YFSETQ. Trimming took 1 base from V and 7 from J, leaving 11 bases between them. The CDR3 DNA follows: TGCGCCAGCAGCTTGCAGGGAGAGGGTGAAAAACTGTTTTTT. This encodes CASSLQGEGEKLFF.

The chain carries TRBV2 and TRBJ1-2; the D gene is possibly TRBD1 (5 bases). The CDR3 sequence is 11 residues long. Germline CDR1 reads SNHLY; CDR2 reads FYNNEI. V was cut by 10 bases and J by 8 bases, with 14 bases left in between. The CDR3, as DNA: TGTGCCATTCCAGGGTTGGGAGGCTACACCTTC. This translates into CAIPGLGGYTF.

This clonotype has a handful of counts. The chain has TRBV27 and TRBJ1-6; 7 nucleotides align to TRBD1. This CDR3 spans 15 amino acids. V dropped 6 bases and J dropped 7; count of bases not matched to a gene: 9. Looked up from germline, CDR1 is MNHEY and CDR2 is SMNVEV (reference sequence). The chain's CDR3 is CASRFEDRRNSPLHF. CDR3 DNA sequence: TGTGCCAGCAGATTTGAGGACAGGCGCAATTCACCCCTCCACTTT.

This clonotype has just a few counts. The chain carries TRBV29-1 and TRBJ2-1; the D call may be TRBD1 or TRBD2 (5 bases each). The V and J ends lost 0 bases and 3 bases respectively, with 9 bases between them. The germline gives CDR1 SQVTM, CDR2 ANQGSEA. The CDR3 runs 14 residues. In DNA, the CDR3 is TGCAGCGTTGAAGACCGGGACCTCTACAATGAGCAGTTCTTC. Encoded protein: CSVEDRDLYNEQFF.

The V and J genes are TRBV7-9 and TRBJ2-4; D unclear. Judging by the DNA end, TRBJ2-7 fits better; the J call may be wrong. The CDR3 extends over 13 amino acids. CDR1 is SEHNR and CDR2 is FQNEAQ in the germline V gene (reference sequence). CDR3 protein: CASSPPLTYEQYF. CDR3 nucleotides: TGTGCCAGCAGCCCTCCTCTTACCTACGAGCAGTACTTC.

The V gene is TRBV28, the J gene TRBJ1-6, with D perhaps matching TRBD1 (6 bases). The CDR3 spans 12 residues. The germline V and J ends were trimmed by 2 bases and 11 bases, with 7 bases remaining between them. Germline CDR1 MDHEN, CDR2 SYDVKM. CDR3: CASSLKGAPLHF. CDR3 in DNA: TGTGCCAGCAGTTTAAAGGGGGCACCCCTCCACTTT.